A selection of T cell receptor beta chains follows, all from one sample in a study of T cell repertoires in cytomegalovirus infection. A single record per CDR3 protein comes from TCRdb applying MiXCR to the reads. The top ten hold around 48% of the sample, which has a few hundred thousand distinct CDR3 sequences, under 45% seen once. These TCRs' antigens remain unknown. This specimen consisted of cultured PBMCs, obtained from culture after CMV antigen stimulation. These receptors were collected from a human donor in good health (CMV status not recorded). Some clones in this sample may be carry-over from other donors' samples. Both conserved end residues are part of each CDR3. A D gene is named only where the DNA matches it firmly. Where a row states a size, it is once, few, many or the class of an expanded clone; other rows omit it.

j_gene: TRBJ2-7; abundance: few; v_gene: TRBV7-8; d_gene: NA; CDR3nt: TGTGCCAGCAGCTTGGGCAAGTACGAGCAGTACTTC; CDR3aa: CASSLGKYEQYF
j_gene: TRBJ1-4; abundance: NA; v_gene: TRBV14; d_gene: NA; CDR3nt: TGTGCCAGCAGCCTCAATTCGGAGCCGTCAGATGAAAAACTGTTTTTT; CDR3aa: CASSLNSEPSDEKLFF
j_gene: TRBJ1-1; abundance: NA; v_gene: TRBV6-1; d_gene: TRBD1; CDR3nt: TGTGCCAGCGACAGGGGGAACACTGAAGCTTTCTTT; CDR3aa: CASDRGNTEAFF
j_gene: TRBJ2-1; abundance: NA; v_gene: TRBV25-1; d_gene: NA; CDR3nt: TGTGCCAGCAGTGAAACCCCCTACAATGAGCAGTTCTTC; CDR3aa: CASSETPYNEQFF
j_gene: TRBJ2-5; abundance: NA; v_gene: TRBV20-1; d_gene: TRBD2; CDR3nt: TGCAGTGCCCCCAGGGTCCTAGCGGGGGCACCTTTGGAGACCCAGTACTTC; CDR3aa: CSAPRVLAGAPLETQYF
j_gene: TRBJ2-3; abundance: NA; v_gene: TRBV19; d_gene: TRBD1; CDR3nt: TGTGCCAGTAGTGACCCCGGGACAGGGACGCCAGATACGCAGTATTTT; CDR3aa: CASSDPGTGTPDTQYF
j_gene: TRBJ2-4; abundance: NA; v_gene: TRBV12-3/TRBV12-4; d_gene: NA; CDR3nt: TGTGCCAGCAGTTTAAGTTCCAGGGAGGACATTCAGTACTTC; CDR3aa: CASSLSSREDIQYF
j_gene: TRBJ2-3; abundance: NA; v_gene: TRBV7-8; d_gene: NA; CDR3nt: TGTGCCAGCAGTCGAACTATCACAGATACGCAGTATTTT; CDR3aa: CASSRTITDTQYF
j_gene: TRBJ2-7; abundance: few; v_gene: TRBV11-1; d_gene: NA; CDR3nt: TGTGCCAGCAGCTCCGGGGTTACCTACGAGCAGTACTTC; CDR3aa: CASSSGVTYEQYF
j_gene: TRBJ1-4; abundance: NA; v_gene: TRBV6-8; d_gene: TRBD1; CDR3nt: TGTGCCAGCAGTTCCTGGAGAGGGGGCTGGAGAGATGAAAAACTGTTTTTT; CDR3aa: CASSSWRGGWRDEKLFF
j_gene: TRBJ2-1; abundance: many; v_gene: TRBV7-2; d_gene: NA; CDR3nt: TGTGCCAGCAGCCCAAGACGTGGGGATGAGCAGTTCTTC; CDR3aa: CASSPRRGDEQFF
j_gene: TRBJ2-5; abundance: few; v_gene: TRBV11-2; d_gene: TRBD2; CDR3nt: TGTGCCAGCAGCTCTCATCCGGGACTAGCGGGAGGGCGTAGAGAGACCCAGTACTTC; CDR3aa: CASSSHPGLAGGRRETQYF
j_gene: TRBJ2-1; abundance: NA; v_gene: TRBV14; d_gene: TRBD2; CDR3nt: TGTGCCAGCAGCCAAGGGGCCGGGGGGGCGAATGAGCAGTTCTTC; CDR3aa: CASSQGAGGANEQFF
j_gene: TRBJ2-3; abundance: few; v_gene: TRBV7-2; d_gene: NA; CDR3nt: TGTGCCAGCAGCCCTCCGGATCCGGTAACAGATACGCAGTATTTT; CDR3aa: CASSPPDPVTDTQYF
j_gene: TRBJ2-1; abundance: NA; v_gene: TRBV6-5; d_gene: NA; CDR3nt: TGTGCCAGCAGTTACTCGATGTGGGGGAACAATGAGCAGTTCTTC; CDR3aa: CASSYSMWGNNEQFF
j_gene: TRBJ2-3; abundance: NA; v_gene: TRBV12-3/TRBV12-4; d_gene: NA; CDR3nt: TGTGCCAGCAGCTCGACTCGGACTATCACAGATACGCAGTATTTT; CDR3aa: CASSSTRTITDTQYF
j_gene: TRBJ1-5; abundance: NA; v_gene: TRBV15; d_gene: TRBD1; CDR3nt: TGTGCCACCAGCAGCGAGACAGGGGCAGGCAATCAGCCCCAGCATTTT; CDR3aa: CATSSETGAGNQPQHF
j_gene: TRBJ2-7; abundance: NA; v_gene: TRBV20-1; d_gene: NA; CDR3nt: TGCAGTGCAAAACCCGCCGAGGGGTTTACCGTTCAGTACTTC; CDR3aa: CSAKPAEGFTVQYF
j_gene: TRBJ2-3; abundance: few; v_gene: TRBV7-6; d_gene: NA; CDR3nt: TGTGCCAGCAGTTCGGAGGGGACAGATACGCAGTATTTT; CDR3aa: CASSSEGTDTQYF
j_gene: TRBJ2-7; abundance: NA; v_gene: TRBV5-4; d_gene: NA; CDR3nt: TGTGCCAGCAGCTCGAAGGTCTCCTACGAGCAGTACTTC; CDR3aa: CASSSKVSYEQYF
j_gene: TRBJ2-7; abundance: few; v_gene: TRBV10-3; d_gene: NA; CDR3nt: TGTGCCATCAGTGCCCGAGCGAGAGACACCTACGAGCAGTACTTC; CDR3aa: CAISARARDTYEQYF
j_gene: TRBJ2-5; abundance: NA; v_gene: TRBV20-1; d_gene: NA; CDR3nt: TGCAGTGCTAGAGACGGGGAACAAGAGACCCAGTACTTC; CDR3aa: CSARDGEQETQYF
j_gene: TRBJ1-5; abundance: few; v_gene: TRBV7-8; d_gene: NA; CDR3nt: TGTGCCAGCAGCTTAGACTACAGGGTCGGGAATCAGCCCCAGCATTTT; CDR3aa: CASSLDYRVGNQPQHF
j_gene: TRBJ1-2; abundance: NA; v_gene: TRBV19; d_gene: TRBD1; CDR3nt: TGTGCCAGTAGGGCCCCGCACTCGGACAGGAGATATGGCTACACCTTC; CDR3aa: CASRAPHSDRRYGYTF
j_gene: TRBJ1-2; abundance: few; v_gene: TRBV5-8; d_gene: TRBD1; CDR3nt: TGTGCCAGCAGGCCGGACAGGGACAAGGGCTACACCTTC; CDR3aa: CASRPDRDKGYTF
j_gene: TRBJ2-3; abundance: few; v_gene: TRBV19; d_gene: NA; CDR3nt: TGTGCCAGTAGGGTACGACAGTCAGATACGCAGTATTTT; CDR3aa: CASRVRQSDTQYF
j_gene: TRBJ1-5; abundance: NA; v_gene: TRBV28; d_gene: TRBD1; CDR3nt: TGTGCCAGCAATCAGGGACAGGGGGCGAGCCATCGGCCCCAGCATTTT; CDR3aa: CASNQGQGASHRPQHF
j_gene: TRBJ1-6; abundance: many; v_gene: TRBV7-8; d_gene: NA; CDR3nt: TGTGCCAGCAGCTTAGGGGGACGTAATTCACCCCTCCACTTT; CDR3aa: CASSLGGRNSPLHF
j_gene: TRBJ2-7; abundance: few; v_gene: TRBV7-2; d_gene: TRBD2; CDR3nt: TGTGCCAGCAGCCTAGCGGGGATAGGCTCCTACGAGCAGTACTTC; CDR3aa: CASSLAGIGSYEQYF
j_gene: TRBJ2-6; abundance: NA; v_gene: TRBV7-8; d_gene: NA; CDR3nt: TGTGCCAGCAGCTTAACTAACTCTGGGGCCAACGTCCTGACTTTC; CDR3aa: CASSLTNSGANVLTF
j_gene: TRBJ2-5; abundance: NA; v_gene: TRBV10-3; d_gene: NA; CDR3nt: TGTGCCACGGGGGCAAGGGGGCAGGAGGAAGAGACCCAGTACTTC; CDR3aa: CATGARGQEEETQYF
j_gene: TRBJ2-5; abundance: NA; v_gene: TRBV9; d_gene: NA; CDR3nt: TGTGCCAGCAGCCCTTTTCAGGGGCTACGGGAGACCCAGTACTTC; CDR3aa: CASSPFQGLRETQYF
j_gene: TRBJ2-7; abundance: NA; v_gene: TRBV29-1; d_gene: TRBD1; CDR3nt: TGCAGCGTCGGACAGGGGATGGGCGAGCAGTACTTC; CDR3aa: CSVGQGMGEQYF
j_gene: TRBJ2-1; abundance: NA; v_gene: TRBV4-1; d_gene: NA; CDR3nt: TGCGCCAGCACTTGGGGGGACCGGGGATATGAGCAGTTCTTC; CDR3aa: CASTWGDRGYEQFF
j_gene: TRBJ2-5; abundance: NA; v_gene: TRBV20-1; d_gene: TRBD2; CDR3nt: TGCAGTGGCGGGGAGACTAGCGGGATCTGGGGGACCCAGTACTTC; CDR3aa: CSGGETSGIWGTQYF
j_gene: TRBJ2-1; abundance: few; v_gene: TRBV7-2; d_gene: TRBD2; CDR3nt: TGTGCCAGCAGCTCCCGACTAGCGGGAGTGACAGGTGAGCAGTTCTTC; CDR3aa: CASSSRLAGVTGEQFF
j_gene: TRBJ1-1; abundance: many; v_gene: TRBV7-2; d_gene: NA; CDR3nt: TGTGCCAGCAGCTTAGTCGGCAGCCAGAACACTGAAGCTTTCTTT; CDR3aa: CASSLVGSQNTEAFF
j_gene: TRBJ2-1; abundance: NA; v_gene: TRBV7-3; d_gene: NA; CDR3nt: TGTGCCACTCGAACCCGCCAGGGGACCTACAATGAGCAGTTCTTC; CDR3aa: CATRTRQGTYNEQFF
j_gene: TRBJ2-1; abundance: NA; v_gene: TRBV27; d_gene: NA; CDR3nt: TGTGCCAGCAGTTTATTCGGGCCAGCCAATGAGCAGTTCTTC; CDR3aa: CASSLFGPANEQFF
j_gene: TRBJ2-2; abundance: NA; v_gene: TRBV14; d_gene: NA; CDR3nt: TGTGCCAGCAGCCCCCAGGGAGCCGGGGAGCTGTTTTTT; CDR3aa: CASSPQGAGELFF
j_gene: TRBJ2-1; abundance: NA; v_gene: TRBV7-2; d_gene: NA; CDR3nt: TGTGCCAGCAGCTTACAGGGCCAAGGCTACAATGGGCAGTTCTTC; CDR3aa: CASSLQGQGYNGQFF
j_gene: TRBJ2-7; abundance: many; v_gene: TRBV7-2; d_gene: TRBD2; CDR3nt: TGTGCCAGCAGCTACCTAGCGGGGGGCCAATACGAGCAGTACTTC; CDR3aa: CASSYLAGGQYEQYF
j_gene: TRBJ2-1; abundance: few; v_gene: TRBV12-3/TRBV12-4; d_gene: NA; CDR3nt: TGTGCCAGCAGTTTACCGCTCACCAATGAGCAGTTCTTC; CDR3aa: CASSLPLTNEQFF
j_gene: TRBJ1-5; abundance: NA; v_gene: TRBV19; d_gene: NA; CDR3nt: TGTGCCAGTAGTATTTATAACCAGCCCCAGCATTTT; CDR3aa: CASSIYNQPQHF
j_gene: TRBJ2-5; abundance: few; v_gene: TRBV12-3/TRBV12-4; d_gene: NA; CDR3nt: TGTGCCAGCAGTTTGGTACGGATCCAAGAGACCCAGTACTTC; CDR3aa: CASSLVRIQETQYF
j_gene: TRBJ2-5; abundance: many; v_gene: TRBV7-2; d_gene: NA; CDR3nt: TGTGCCAGCAGCTCCCAAGGGTACGGGGCAGGGGAGACCCAGTACTTC; CDR3aa: CASSSQGYGAGETQYF
j_gene: TRBJ1-6; abundance: NA; v_gene: TRBV4-3; d_gene: NA; CDR3nt: TGCGCCAGCAGCCAAGGAGGGGTAACGGCCCTCCACTTT; CDR3aa: CASSQGGVTALHF
j_gene: TRBJ2-3; abundance: NA; v_gene: TRBV11-1; d_gene: NA; CDR3nt: TGTGCCAGCAGCTTTAGTCAGGGTATCACAGATACGCAGTATTTT; CDR3aa: CASSFSQGITDTQYF
j_gene: TRBJ1-5; abundance: once; v_gene: TRBV6-2/TRBV6-3; d_gene: TRBD1; CDR3nt: TGTGCCAGCAGTGACCTCCGGGACAGGGGATGGAATCAGCCCCAGCATTTT; CDR3aa: CASSDLRDRGWNQPQHF
j_gene: TRBJ2-1; abundance: NA; v_gene: TRBV4-1; d_gene: NA; CDR3nt: TGCGCCAGCAGCCAAGTCGACAGTCTGAGCTCCTACAATGAGCAGTTCTTC; CDR3aa: CASSQVDSLSSYNEQFF
j_gene: TRBJ2-2; abundance: few; v_gene: TRBV27; d_gene: NA; CDR3nt: TGTGCCACCCTCTTTGCCGGGGAGCTGTTTTTT; CDR3aa: CATLFAGELFF
j_gene: TRBJ1-1; abundance: few; v_gene: TRBV7-9; d_gene: NA; CDR3nt: TGTGCCAGCAGTTACTTGGAAGCTTTCTTT; CDR3aa: CASSYLEAFF
j_gene: TRBJ1-5; abundance: NA; v_gene: TRBV7-9; d_gene: NA; CDR3nt: TGTGCCAGCAGCTCCGCCGGGTGGACAAGCAATCAGCCCCAGCATTTT; CDR3aa: CASSSAGWTSNQPQHF
j_gene: TRBJ1-5; abundance: NA; v_gene: TRBV19; d_gene: NA; CDR3nt: TGTGCCAGCTCGGTAGGGGTCAAGTGGCCCCAGCATTTT; CDR3aa: CASSVGVKWPQHF
j_gene: TRBJ1-1; abundance: few; v_gene: TRBV10-3; d_gene: TRBD1; CDR3nt: TGTGCCATCAGGGGACAGGGCAGTGCCACTGAAGCTTTCTTT; CDR3aa: CAIRGQGSATEAFF
j_gene: TRBJ1-5; abundance: NA; v_gene: TRBV7-2; d_gene: TRBD1; CDR3nt: TGTGCCAGCAGTCCGGGACAGGGGGGGGAGGCCCAGCATTTT; CDR3aa: CASSPGQGGEAQHF
j_gene: TRBJ2-6; abundance: few; v_gene: TRBV19; d_gene: NA; CDR3nt: TGTGCCAGTAGTCCAAGCGTTTACTCTGGGGCCAACGTCCTGACTTTC; CDR3aa: CASSPSVYSGANVLTF
j_gene: TRBJ1-6; abundance: few; v_gene: TRBV7-2; d_gene: NA; CDR3nt: TGTGCCATCGAAGGGGGGGGTAATTCACCCCTCCACTTT; CDR3aa: CAIEGGGNSPLHF